This TCR beta chain was identified in a study of blood T cell repertoires in COVID-19. Study-level background: T cells, B-cell-depleted T cells, or PBMCs provided the cDNA or gDNA that served as material.

Per the study methods: Estimation of nucleated cell counts relied on the amplification of reference gene primers. The assay was immunoSEQ multiplex PCR, and TCRdb's table has in-frame clones only and misses some. V and J calls and clone size follow that table, whereas D and trimming were derived from the DNA. The repertoire holds about 200,000 clones, with nearly 90% as singletons. V trimming: 5 bases; J trimming: 1 base; junction bases outside the gene matches: 5. The CDR3 is 15 residues long. The germline CDR1 and CDR2 sequences are SGHAT and FQNNGV. This clone appeared a few times. This chain joins TRBV11-2 and TRBJ2-3; 8 positions agree with TRBD2. The sample consisted of peripheral blood. The source is a man in his fifties or sixties with active or convalescent COVID-19. Written as DNA, the CDR3 is TGTGCCAGCAGCCCCCCAGCGGGGGGCACAGATACGCAGTATTTT. It is translated as CASSPPAGGTDTQYF.